The 8 T cell receptor beta chains below all came from one sample that was sequenced in a study of PD-1 blockade in classical Hodgkin lymphoma. The sample's time point: cycle 4 day 1 (C4D1), after more than five weeks of nivolumab. Every one of the patients relapsed after autologous stem cell transplantation (brentuximab vedotin exposure was variable). Repertoires were generated with immunoSEQ multiplex PCR, while TCRdb's copy carries only in-frame clones and drops some. Of 50,000 or so clones listed, about three quarters are singletons. The sample consisted of peripheral blood mononuclear cells (PBMCs), taken before the fourth cycle of nivolumab. All receptors derive from a human donor with classical Hodgkin lymphoma.

V usage is TRBV15 and J usage is TRBJ2-7; 9 nucleotides align to TRBD1. V trimming: 1 base; J trimming: 3 bases; junction bases outside the gene matches: 10. The CDR3 length is 17 residues. CDR1 LNHNV and CDR2 YYDKDF come from the germline V gene (reference sequence). Here the CDR3 DNA reads TGTGCCACCAGCAGAGGGATTCCGGGACAGGGTGACTACGAGCAGTACTTC. This encodes CATSRGIPGQGDYEQYF.

The chain has TRBV10-3 and TRBJ2-6; D remains unclear. With 3 bases removed from V and 4 bases from J, the gap between germline ends came to 7 bases. The CDR3 is 14 residues long. Germline CDR1 is ENHRY and CDR2 is SYGVKD. CDR3 sequence reads: CAISDSRGANVLTF. Here the CDR3 DNA reads TGTGCCATCAGTGACTCCCGAGGGGCCAACGTCCTGACTTTC.

V and J are TRBV4-1 and TRBJ1-2; D ambiguous. V was clipped by 6 bases and J by 4 bases, with 15 bases between them. The CDR3 has 14 amino acids. Per the germline V gene, CDR1 is MGHRA and CDR2 is YSYEKL. The CDR3 nucleotides are TGCGCCAGCAGTCTCCGGGTAGGGCCCTATGGCTACACCTTC. As protein: CASSLRVGPYGYTF.

The chain couples TRBV11-2 to TRBJ2-1; TRBD1 matches at 10 bases. This CDR3 comprises 16 residues. Germline CDR1 and CDR2: SGHAT and FQNNGV. Trimming at V came to 3 bases and at J to 5 bases, leaving 7 bases not matched to a gene. As DNA, the CDR3 is TGTGCCAGCAGCTTCCAGACAGGGGGCTGGGACAATGAGCAGTTCTTC. It codes for CASSFQTGGWDNEQFF. The full variable domain, its missing parts supplied by reference TRBV11-2 and TRBJ2-1, is EAGVAQSPRYKIIEKRQSVAFWCNPISGHATLYWYQQILGQGPKLLIQFQNNGVVDDSQLPKDRFSAERLKGVDSTLKIQPAKLEDSAVYLCASSFQTGGWDNEQFFGPGTRLTVL.

This sequence joins TRBV9 and TRBJ2-7; D is perhaps TRBD1 (5 bases). Trimming took 1 base from V and 0 from J, leaving 11 bases between them. The CDR3 extends over 15 amino acids. Germline values: CDR1 SGDLS, CDR2 YYNGEE. Here the CDR3 reads CASSVSTGFSYEQYF. CDR3 nucleotides: TGTGCCAGCAGCGTAAGTACAGGCTTCTCCTACGAGCAGTACTTC.

The rearrangement uses TRBV2 and TRBJ2-5, with TRBD2 identical over 10 bases. The length of the CDR3 is 15 residues. V trimming: 7 bases; J trimming: 5 bases; junction bases outside the gene matches: 10. Germline lookup yields CDR1 SNHLY and CDR2 FYNNEI. CDR3 region: CASKAGLAGEETQYF. DNA of the CDR3: TGTGCCAGCAAGGCGGGTCTAGCGGGAGAGGAGACCCAGTACTTC.

The V gene is TRBV29-1, the J gene TRBJ2-1, with 10 bases identical to TRBD2. The CDR3 loop spans 15 amino acids. The J segment lost 6 bases and the V segment lost 3 bases, leaving 8 bases of the junction unmatched. CDR1 is SQVTM, CDR2 ANQGSEA, per germline. This CDR3 is CSVEPGAGGINEQFF. Written as DNA, the CDR3 is TGCAGCGTTGAGCCAGGAGCGGGAGGGATCAATGAGCAGTTCTTC.

The V and J genes are TRBV5-4 and TRBJ1-1; no reliable D call. This CDR3 comprises 15 residues. Germline lookup yields CDR1 SGHNT and CDR2 YYREEE (reference sequence). The V end was cut by 1 base, the J end by 0 bases, with 10 bases between. DNA of the CDR3: TGTGCCAGCAGCTTGCGGCCGGGAATGAACACTGAAGCTTTCTTT. It translates to CASSLRPGMNTEAFF.